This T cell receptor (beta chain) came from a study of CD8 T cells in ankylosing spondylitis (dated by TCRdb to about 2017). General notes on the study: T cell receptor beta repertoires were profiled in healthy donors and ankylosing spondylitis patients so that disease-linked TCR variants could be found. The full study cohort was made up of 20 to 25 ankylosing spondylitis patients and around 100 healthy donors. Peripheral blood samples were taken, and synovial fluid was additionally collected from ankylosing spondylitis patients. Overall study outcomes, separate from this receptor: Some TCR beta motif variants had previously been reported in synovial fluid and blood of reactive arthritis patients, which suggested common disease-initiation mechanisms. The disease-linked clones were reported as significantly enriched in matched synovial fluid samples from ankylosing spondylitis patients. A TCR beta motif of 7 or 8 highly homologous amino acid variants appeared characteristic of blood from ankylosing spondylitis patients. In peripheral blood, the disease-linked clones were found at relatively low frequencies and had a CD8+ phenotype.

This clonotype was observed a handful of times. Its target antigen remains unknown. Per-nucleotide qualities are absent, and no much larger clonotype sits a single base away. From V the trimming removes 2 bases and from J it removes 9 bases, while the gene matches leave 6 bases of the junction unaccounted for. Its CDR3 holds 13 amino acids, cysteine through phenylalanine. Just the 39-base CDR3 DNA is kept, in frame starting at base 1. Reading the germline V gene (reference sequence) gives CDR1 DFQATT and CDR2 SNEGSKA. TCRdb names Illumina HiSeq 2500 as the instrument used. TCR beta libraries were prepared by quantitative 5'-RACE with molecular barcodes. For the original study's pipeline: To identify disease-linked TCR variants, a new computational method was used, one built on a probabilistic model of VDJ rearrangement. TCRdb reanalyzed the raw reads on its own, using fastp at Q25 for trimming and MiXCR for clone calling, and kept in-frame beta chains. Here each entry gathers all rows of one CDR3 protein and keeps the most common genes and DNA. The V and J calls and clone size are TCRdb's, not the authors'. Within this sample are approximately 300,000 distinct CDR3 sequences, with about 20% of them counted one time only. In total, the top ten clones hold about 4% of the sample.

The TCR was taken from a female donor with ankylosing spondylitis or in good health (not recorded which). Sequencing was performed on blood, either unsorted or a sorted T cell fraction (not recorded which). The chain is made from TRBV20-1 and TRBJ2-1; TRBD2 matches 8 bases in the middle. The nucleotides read TGCAGTGCTAGAAGAGCGGGAGAGATTGAGCAGTTCTTC. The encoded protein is CSARRAGEIEQFF.